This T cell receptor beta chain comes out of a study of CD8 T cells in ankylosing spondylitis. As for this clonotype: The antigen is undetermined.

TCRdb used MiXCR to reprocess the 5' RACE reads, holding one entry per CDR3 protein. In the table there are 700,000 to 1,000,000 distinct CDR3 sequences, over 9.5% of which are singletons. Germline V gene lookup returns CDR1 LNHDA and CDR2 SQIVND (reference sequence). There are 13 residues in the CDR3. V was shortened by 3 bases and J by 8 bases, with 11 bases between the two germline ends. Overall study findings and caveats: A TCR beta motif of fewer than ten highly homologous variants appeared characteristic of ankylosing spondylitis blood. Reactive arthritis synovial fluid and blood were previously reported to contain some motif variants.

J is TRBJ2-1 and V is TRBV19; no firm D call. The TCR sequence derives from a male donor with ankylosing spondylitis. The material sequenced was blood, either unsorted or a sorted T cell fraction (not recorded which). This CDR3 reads CASSIVRGDEQFF. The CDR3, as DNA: TGTGCCAGTAGTATCGTCCGAGGCGATGAGCAGTTCTTC. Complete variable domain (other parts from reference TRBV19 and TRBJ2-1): DGGITQSPKYLFRKEGQNVTLSCEQNLNHDAMYWYRQDPGQGLRLIYYSQIVNDFQKGDIAEGYSVSREKKESFPLTVTSAQKNPTAFYLCASSIVRGDEQFFGPGTRLTVL.